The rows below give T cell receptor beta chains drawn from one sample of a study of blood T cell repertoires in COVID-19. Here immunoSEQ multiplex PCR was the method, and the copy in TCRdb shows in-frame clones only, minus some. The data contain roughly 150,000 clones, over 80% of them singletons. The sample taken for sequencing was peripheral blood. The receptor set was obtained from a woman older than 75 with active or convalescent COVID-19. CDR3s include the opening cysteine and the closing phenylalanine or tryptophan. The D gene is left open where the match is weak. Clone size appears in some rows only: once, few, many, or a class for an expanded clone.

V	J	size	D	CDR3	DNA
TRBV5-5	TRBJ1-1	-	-	CATKRAGETEAFF	TGTGCCACCAAACGGGCAGGGGAGACTGAAGCTTTCTTT
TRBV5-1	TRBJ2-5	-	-	CASSLGQIQETQYF	TGCGCCAGCAGCTTGGGCCAGATACAAGAGACCCAGTACTTC
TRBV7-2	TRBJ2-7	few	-	CASSSQGGGYEQYF	TGTGCCAGCAGCTCCCAGGGAGGGGGGTACGAGCAGTACTTC
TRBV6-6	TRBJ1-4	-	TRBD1	CASSSGTATNEKLFF	TGTGCCAGCAGCTCCGGGACAGCTACTAATGAAAAACTGTTTTTT
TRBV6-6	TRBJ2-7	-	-	CASSPRSPQYEQYF	TGTGCCAGCAGCCCGAGGTCACCACAATACGAGCAGTACTTC
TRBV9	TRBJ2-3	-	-	CASSVGGIGADTQYF	TGTGCCAGCAGCGTGGGTGGGATCGGGGCAGATACGCAGTATTTT
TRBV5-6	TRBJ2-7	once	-	CASSLQQFTYEQYF	TGTGCCAGCAGCTTGCAACAGTTTACCTACGAGCAGTACTTC
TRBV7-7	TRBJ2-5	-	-	CASSFSGGETETQYF	TGTGCTAGCAGCTTTTCCGGGGGAGAAACGGAGACCCAGTACTTC
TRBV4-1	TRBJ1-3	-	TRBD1	CASSQGGTAPYF	TGCGCCAGCAGCCAAGGGGGGACAGCCCCTTATTTT
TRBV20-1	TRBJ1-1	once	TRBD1	CSAKDRVAFF	TGCAGTGCAAAGGACAGGGTAGCTTTCTTT
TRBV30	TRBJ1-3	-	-	CAWSPYGSKGNTIYF	TGTGCCTGGAGTCCCTACGGGTCGAAGGGAAACACCATATATTTT
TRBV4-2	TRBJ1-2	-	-	CASSQSSGREFLDGYTF	TGTGCCAGCAGCCAATCGTCAGGGAGGGAATTCCTCGATGGCTACACCTTC
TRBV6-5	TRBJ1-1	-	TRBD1	CASSSSRRGQGAEAFF	TGTGCCAGCAGTTCCTCAAGAAGGGGACAGGGGGCTGAAGCTTTCTTT
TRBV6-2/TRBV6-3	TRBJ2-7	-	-	CASSYRDKQGRYEQYF	TGTGCCAGCAGTTACCGAGACAAACAGGGACGCTACGAGCAGTACTTC
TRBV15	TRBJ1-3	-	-	CATSRDSGSGNTIYF	TGTGCCACCAGCAGAGATTCAGGGTCTGGAAACACCATATATTTT
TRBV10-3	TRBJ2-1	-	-	CAIRTAYNEQFF	TGTGCCATCCGGACAGCATACAATGAGCAGTTCTTC
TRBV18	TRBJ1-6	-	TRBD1	CASSPSGTANSPLHF	TGTGCCAGCTCACCATCCGGGACAGCAAATTCACCCCTCCACTTT
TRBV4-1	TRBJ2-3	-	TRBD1	CASSQPGQGPDTQYF	TGCGCCAGCAGCCAACCGGGACAGGGGCCAGATACGCAGTATTTT
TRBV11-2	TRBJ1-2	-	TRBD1	CASSTDRAYGYTF	TGTGCCAGCAGCACGGACAGGGCCTATGGCTACACCTTC
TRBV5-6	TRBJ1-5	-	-	CASSLLGSNQPQHF	TGTGCCAGCAGCTTGCTAGGAAGCAATCAGCCCCAGCATTTT
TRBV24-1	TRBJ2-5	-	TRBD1	CATSDPMTGSETQYF	TGTGCCACCAGTGACCCAATGACAGGGAGTGAGACCCAGTACTTC
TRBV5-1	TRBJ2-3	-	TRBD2	CASSFSGGDTDAQYF	TGCGCCAGCAGCTTTAGCGGGGGTGACACAGATGCGCAGTATTTT
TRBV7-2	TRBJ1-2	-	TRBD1	CASSGDRGNYGYTF	TGTGCCAGCAGCGGGGACAGGGGGAACTATGGCTACACCTTC
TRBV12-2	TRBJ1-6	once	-	CASRLGDTVRGDNSPLHF	TGTGCAAGTCGCTTAGGGGATACCGTACGCGGGGATAATTCACCCCTCCACTTT
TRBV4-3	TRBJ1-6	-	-	CASSQVLVGGSPLHF	TGCGCCAGCAGCCAAGTACTAGTGGGGGGTTCACCCCTCCACTTT
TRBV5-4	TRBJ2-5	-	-	CASSLTGSQETQYF	TGTGCCAGCAGCCTGACGGGATCTCAAGAGACCCAGTACTTC
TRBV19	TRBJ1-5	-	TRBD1	CASTLGDRVGQPQHF	TGTGCCAGTACTCTGGGGGACAGGGTTGGACAGCCCCAGCATTTT
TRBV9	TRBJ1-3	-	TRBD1	CASSADPGGVSGNTIYF	TGTGCCAGCAGCGCAGACCCAGGGGGCGTAAGTGGAAACACCATATATTTT
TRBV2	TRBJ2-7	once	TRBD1	CASSDPGTGKYEQYF	TGTGCCAGCAGTGACCCCGGGACAGGGAAATACGAGCAGTACTTC
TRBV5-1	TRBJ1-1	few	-	CASSLVPGVVNTEAFF	TGCGCCAGCAGCTTGGTTCCCGGGGTCGTTAACACTGAAGCTTTCTTT
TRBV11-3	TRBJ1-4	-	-	CASSSHPGEGEKLFF	TGTGCCAGCAGCTCACACCCAGGGGAGGGTGAAAAACTGTTTTTT
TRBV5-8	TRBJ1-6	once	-	CASSRGDKTYNSPLHF	TGTGCCAGCAGCCGAGGGGACAAGACTTATAATTCACCCCTCCACTTT